This entry lists 9 T cell receptor beta chains sequenced from one sample in a study of blood T cell repertoires in COVID-19. Data came from immunoSEQ multiplex PCR; TCRdb stores just in-frame clones and leaves some out. The data show 15,000 to 20,000 clones, about 93% seen once. Sequencing input: peripheral blood. Receptors were obtained from a man in his 60s with active COVID-19.

In this sample, this clone turned up a few times. The chain recombines TRBV6-2 or TRBV6-3 with TRBJ1-3; D gene unclear. The CDR3 covers 15 residues. The V end lost 3 bases, the J end lost 0 bases, and 9 bases lay between the germline ends. CDR1 is MNHEY and CDR2 is SVGEGT in the germline V gene. The CDR3: CASSYHGGSGNTIYF. The CDR3 bases are TGTGCCAGCAGTTATCACGGTGGCTCTGGAAACACCATATATTTT.

The chain employs TRBV11-2 and TRBJ1-3, with unresolved D. The CDR3 spans 15 residues. V was cut by 5 bases and J by 0 bases, with 11 bases left in between. From germline, CDR1 is SGHAT and CDR2 FQNNGV. The chain's CDR3 is CASSHLGHSGNTIYF. CDR3 DNA sequence: TGTGCCAGCAGCCACCTGGGCCACTCTGGAAACACCATATATTTT.

This clone has a single count. The rearrangement joins TRBV11-1 to TRBJ2-1; 11 nucleotides agree with TRBD2. CDR3 length: 15 amino acids. Germline CDR1 and CDR2: SGHAT and FQDESV (reference sequence). With V trimmed by 5 bases and J by 7 bases, 7 bases remained unmatched. CDR3 DNA sequence: TGTGCCAGCAGCCTGACTAGCGGGGTTGAGAATGAGCAGTTCTTC. Amino acids: CASSLTSGVENEQFF.

V is TRBV11-3 and J is TRBJ1-1; TRBD1 aligns across 8 bases. CDR1 is SGHNT, CDR2 YENEEA, per germline. The junction had 2 bases not matched to a gene; V was cut back by 5 bases and J by 6 bases. The CDR3 loop spans 12 amino acids. The CDR3 DNA reads as TGTGCCAGCAGCCACAGGGGGGCTGAAGCTTTCTTT. Translating it yields CASSHRGAEAFF.

The chain combines TRBV5-6 with TRBJ1-2; D remains ambiguous. V was cut by 3 bases and J by 7 bases, with 16 bases left in between. The CDR3 extends over 14 amino acids. CDR1 is SGHDT and CDR2 is YYEEEE in the germline V gene. The CDR3 DNA follows: TGTGCCAGCAGCTCCCAACTCGAGACATCTGGCTACACCTTC. Amino acids: CASSSQLETSGYTF.

The rearrangement uses TRBV5-1 and TRBJ2-3, with 8 bases fitting TRBD2. Germline V gives CDR1 SGHRS, CDR2 YFSETQ. The CDR3 is made up of 18 amino acids. V trimming: 0 bases; J trimming: 4 bases; junction bases outside the gene matches: 13. As DNA, the CDR3 is TGCGCCAGCAGCTTGGCCCAAGTTTATCGGGGGGGACCAGATACGCAGTATTTT. Protein product: CASSLAQVYRGGPDTQYF.

This clone was recorded only once. The rearrangement uses TRBV2 and TRBJ2-7; a possible D gene is TRBD1 (6 bases). Germline loops: CDR1 SNHLY, CDR2 FYNNEI. V dropped 8 bases and J dropped 0 bases, with 14 bases sitting between them. The CDR3 runs to 14 residues. In nucleotides, the CDR3 is TGTGCCAGCCATAGACAGGTGAGCTCCTACGAGCAGTACTTC. Translated, it gives CASHRQVSSYEQYF.

The rearrangement links TRBV5-4 to TRBJ2-2; a weak D match, TRBD2 (5 bases). The CDR3 is 15 amino acids. The germline gives CDR1 SGHNT, CDR2 YYREEE (reference sequence). V gave up 3 bases and J gave up 0 bases, with 9 bases separating them. DNA for the CDR3: TGTGCCAGCAGCTCCTCCGGGGCGAACACCGGGGAGCTGTTTTTT. It is translated as CASSSSGANTGELFF.

The chain carries TRBV24-1 and TRBJ2-7; possible D gene TRBD1, 6 bases. Germline values: CDR1 KGHDR, CDR2 SFDVKD. V was trimmed by 9 bases and J by 5 bases, leaving 25 bases between them. The CDR3 contains 16 residues. The CDR3 loop reads CATCRTEQGLQNEQYV. The CDR3 nucleotides are TGTGCCACCTGCCGGACCGAGCAGGGGCTACAGAACGAGCAGTACGTC.